This is a list of T cell receptor beta chains from one sample in a study of shared clonotypes between healthy human individuals. TCRdb's copy holds only in-frame clones and misses some; the assay was immunoSEQ multiplex PCR. This table has roughly 700,000 clones, approximately 74% appearing once. Sequencing used memory CD4+ T cells sorted from blood. All receptors come from a woman aged 25 to 39 in good health. Both conserved end residues are trimmed from each CDR3. The order of the fields is V gene, D gene, J gene, CDR3 protein. D genes are given only for firm matches.

V gene: TRBV6-6; D gene: -; J gene: TRBJ1-1; CDR3 protein: ASSYLQENTEAF
V gene: TRBV19; D gene: -; J gene: TRBJ1-5; CDR3 protein: ASSRLSSQPQH
V gene: TRBV4-1; D gene: -; J gene: TRBJ1-2; CDR3 protein: ASSPTGQDYGYT
V gene: TRBV5-6; D gene: TRBD1; J gene: TRBJ1-5; CDR3 protein: ASSNYGTGSGQPQH
V gene: TRBV7-2; D gene: -; J gene: TRBJ2-1; CDR3 protein: ASFPATYNEQF
V gene: TRBV2; D gene: TRBD1; J gene: TRBJ2-2; CDR3 protein: ASSEAPGQGRTGELF
V gene: TRBV2; D gene: -; J gene: TRBJ1-3; CDR3 protein: ASSDRRGSGNTIY
V gene: TRBV27; D gene: TRBD2; J gene: TRBJ2-7; CDR3 protein: ASSSLAESYEQY
V gene: TRBV7-2; D gene: -; J gene: TRBJ2-2; CDR3 protein: ASSLQDVTGELF
V gene: TRBV16; D gene: -; J gene: TRBJ2-7; CDR3 protein: ASSQSADEQY
V gene: TRBV11-3; D gene: TRBD1; J gene: TRBJ2-7; CDR3 protein: ASRGTAGSDRGPFSYEQY
V gene: TRBV6-1; D gene: -; J gene: TRBJ2-7; CDR3 protein: ASWMTGSYEQY
V gene: TRBV10-3; D gene: TRBD1; J gene: TRBJ1-4; CDR3 protein: AISDKGAEKLF
V gene: TRBV6-1; D gene: -; J gene: TRBJ1-6; CDR3 protein: ASSDLVDNSPLH
V gene: TRBV29-1; D gene: -; J gene: TRBJ1-1; CDR3 protein: SVSSMSNPNTEAF
V gene: TRBV5-1; D gene: -; J gene: TRBJ2-7; CDR3 protein: ASSLGSGRDEQY